This T cell receptor beta chain is drawn from a study of graft-versus-host responses after intestinal transplantation. Study-level background: Every recipient had anti-thymocyte globulin induction and around 3 years of tacrolimus plus steroids.

This clone was detected only once. The target antigen is unknown. Deletions cut 1 base from V and 4 bases from J, with 10 bases between. This CDR3 region has 14 residues. CDR1 MDHEN and CDR2 SYDVKM come from the germline V gene. Data came from immunoSEQ multiplex PCR; TCRdb stores just in-frame clones and leaves some out. The table shows fewer than 85,000 clones, with 89% occurring only once. Study-wide findings and caveats: In recipient marrow, GvH clones were found, and some appeared first in ileum or blood. Within the allografts of patients who had graft-donor T cell macrochimerism, graft-versus-host to host-versus-graft clonal ratios were high.

This TCR was recovered from a human donor who received an intestinal transplant. This specimen was unstimulated CD8+ T cells sorted from spleen or lymph node cells, taken before intestinal transplant. This sequence joins TRBV28 and TRBJ1-1, with D possibly matching TRBD1 (5 bases). The CDR3 DNA reads TGTGCCAGCAGTTTATCATCGGACACCACTGAAGCTTTCTTT. Its protein is CASSLSSDTTEAFF.